Following are 28 T cell receptor beta chains from one sample sequenced in a study of T cells in Graves' hyperthyroidism and ophthalmopathy. Authors of the study amplified TCR beta CDR3 regions from RNA transcripts. HTBI primers were employed in a first-round RT-PCR of the TCR CDR3. TCRdb reprocessed the multiplex PCR reads with MiXCR, giving one entry per CDR3 protein. The sample consists of a few hundred thousand distinct CDR3 sequences, more than 15% of them appearing once. Source material: blood. These receptors were collected from a woman in her 30s with Graves' hyperthyroidism.

The sample holds many counts of this clonotype. V usage is TRBV6-1 and J usage is TRBJ2-7; no firm D call. The CDR3 is 14 amino acids. V lost 1 base and J 0 bases, leaving 7 bases between the germline ends. Looked up from germline, CDR1 is MNHNS and CDR2 is SASEGT. The CDR3 sequence is CASSEGGSSYEQYF. The CDR3 nucleotides read TGTGCCAGCAGTGAAGGCGGCTCCTCCTACGAGCAGTACTTC.

This clonotype was seen a few times. The genes are TRBV20-1 and TRBJ2-3; D gene uncertain. V was clipped by 0 bases and J by 1 base, with 11 bases between them. Germline values: CDR1 DFQATT, CDR2 SNEGSKA (reference sequence). The CDR3 loop spans 15 amino acids. The CDR3 loop is CSARDGGRGTDTQYF. The CDR3 coding sequence is TGCAGTGCTAGAGACGGCGGCAGAGGCACAGATACGCAGTATTTT.

This clonotype has more than one count but fewer than ten. The gene calls are TRBV5-1 and TRBJ2-5, with TRBD2 identical over 7 bases. From germline, CDR1 is SGHRS and CDR2 YFSETQ. The V segment lost 0 bases and the J segment 1 base; nucleotides outside the gene matches: 6. The CDR3 sequence is 16 residues long. CDR3 sequence: CASSLVSSGGQETQYF. As DNA, the CDR3 is TGCGCCAGCAGCTTGGTATCTAGCGGAGGCCAAGAGACCCAGTACTTC.

This clonotype turned up a few times. The chain is built from TRBV7-2 and TRBJ1-2; unclear D gene. The CDR3 runs to 14 residues. Trimming removed 4 bases at V and 5 bases at J, with 14 bases between. From germline, CDR1 is SGHTA and CDR2 FQGNSA. CDR3 DNA: TGTGCCAGCAGCTCCGACTCCGGGGTATATGGCTACACCTTC. It is translated as CASSSDSGVYGYTF. Drawing the rest from reference TRBV7-2 and TRBJ1-2, the complete variable domain is GAGVSQSPSNKVTEKGKDVELRCDPISGHTALYWYRQSLGQGLEFLIYFQGNSAPDKSGLPSDRFSAERTGGSVSTLTIQRTQQEDSAVYLCASSSDSGVYGYTFGSGTRLTVV.

This clonotype was counted only a few times. J is TRBJ2-7 and V is TRBV3-1, with 10 bases lining up with TRBD2. V was clipped by 0 bases and J by 6 bases; unmatched bases: 8. This CDR3 comprises 16 residues. CDR1 and CDR2 (germline): LGHDT, YNNKEL (reference sequence). The CDR3 bases are TGTGCCAGCAGCCAAGATACAGCGGGAGGGGCGGGCGAGCAGTACTTC. Translated: CASSQDTAGGAGEQYF.

The table lists this clonotype with a few counts. A read error may be the cause here, since a much bigger clone is one base away. The chain couples TRBV27 to TRBJ2-7; 11 bases match TRBD2. Judging by the DNA end, TRBJ2-1 fits better; the J call may be wrong. The germline V gene has CDR1 MNHEY and CDR2 SMNVEV (reference sequence). CDR3 size: 15 residues. CDR3: CASRGNSGRAYEQFF. The CDR3, as DNA: TGTGCCAGCAGGGGCAATAGCGGGAGGGCCTACGAGCAGTTCTTC.

This clonotype was counted at least ten times. This chain links TRBV2 with TRBJ1-4; 7 nucleotides match TRBD1. The CDR3 covers 13 residues. Germline V CDR1 and CDR2: SNHLY, FYNNEI. J was trimmed by 7 bases and V by 7 bases; bases with no gene match: 6. The CDR3, as DNA: TGTGCCAGCAACAGGGGTCCTACTGAAAAACTGTTTTTT. Protein: CASNRGPTEKLFF. Full variable domain (rest looked up from reference TRBV2 and TRBJ1-4): EPEVTQTPSHQVTQMGQEVILRCVPISNHLYFYWYRQILGQKVEFLVSFYNNEISEKSEIFDDQFSVERPDGSNFTLKIRSTKLEDSAMYFCASNRGPTEKLFFGSGTQLSVL.

This clonotype was counted ten times or more. The J gene is TRBJ2-3, the V gene TRBV2, with D unresolved. With 7 bases removed from V and 2 bases from J, the gap between germline ends came to 16 bases. The germline V gene has CDR1 SNHLY and CDR2 FYNNEI. This CDR3 contains 15 residues. This CDR3 is CASIGYERPTDTQYF. The CDR3 DNA is TGTGCCAGCATCGGCTACGAGAGGCCCACAGATACGCAGTATTTT.

The chain joins TRBV4-3 to TRBJ1-2, with D possibly TRBD1 on 5 matching bases. The CDR3 length is 19 residues. V lost 0 bases, J lost 0 bases, and 20 bases lay in between. The germline V gene encodes CDR1 LGHNA and CDR2 YSLEER. The CDR3 reads CASSQERTRGGLSNYGYTF. In DNA, the CDR3 is TGCGCCAGCAGCCAAGAACGGACTCGGGGCGGTCTGTCTAACTATGGCTACACCTTC.

This chain links TRBV5-1 with TRBJ2-7; no clear D gene. CDR3 length: 14 amino acids. Looked up from germline, CDR1 is SGHRS and CDR2 is YFSETQ. Trimming removed 1 base from V and 5 bases from J, with 13 bases in between. The CDR3, as DNA: TGCGCCAGCAGCTTGTGGCCCCTTGAGGACGAGCAGTACTTC. It codes for CASSLWPLEDEQYF.

This chain uses TRBV20-1 with TRBJ2-1; 10 bases agree with TRBD2. Germline V gene lookup returns CDR1 DFQATT and CDR2 SNEGSKA (reference sequence). V lost 3 bases, J lost 5 bases, and 7 bases stayed unmatched. This CDR3 is built from 15 residues. The CDR3 loop is CSASSGLAIHNEQFF. The CDR3 region has the DNA TGCAGTGCTAGTTCGGGACTAGCGATTCACAATGAGCAGTTCTTC.

The chain joins TRBV7-9 to TRBJ2-5, with no clear D. The V gene lost 4 bases and the J gene lost 1 base, with 16 bases spanning the gap. CDR1 is SEHNR, CDR2 FQNEAQ, per germline (reference sequence). This CDR3 comprises 16 residues. CDR3 residues: CASSSPNFDSQETQYF. CDR3 DNA sequence: TGTGCCAGCAGCTCCCCTAACTTTGATAGCCAAGAGACCCAGTACTTC.

This clonotype was detected ten times or more. V usage is TRBV28 and J usage is TRBJ1-5; 8 bases line up with TRBD1. CDR3 size: 17 residues. Germline V gives CDR1 MDHEN, CDR2 SYDVKM. The junction had 16 bases not matched to a gene; V was cut back by 8 bases and J by 4 bases. Here the CDR3 DNA reads TGTGCCAGCCGTTCTCCCAGGGGGCAGTTTAGGAATCAGCCCCAGCATTTT. The encoded protein is CASRSPRGQFRNQPQHF.

The chain carries TRBV20-1 and TRBJ2-3, with 9 bases fitting TRBD2. V shed 6 bases and J 3 bases; nucleotides not matched to a gene: 13. The CDR3 length is 16 residues. Germline V gene lookup returns CDR1 DFQATT and CDR2 SNEGSKA (reference sequence). The CDR3 region has the DNA TGCAGTGCCCGAAAGGAAGCTAGCGGGAATACAGATACGCAGTATTTT. As protein: CSARKEASGNTDTQYF.

The rearrangement uses TRBV14 and TRBJ2-6; D is ambiguous. This CDR3 contains 18 residues. V lost 5 bases and J lost 0, with 17 bases in between. Germline loops: CDR1 SGHDN, CDR2 FVKESK. The CDR3 DNA reads TGTGCCAGCAGCGTACAACGGATGCGTAGCTCTGGGGCCAACGTCCTGACTTTC. Its protein product is CASSVQRMRSSGANVLTF.

The sample holds a few counts of this clonotype. V is TRBV7-2 and J is TRBJ2-7; 8 positions match TRBD2. The ends lost 5 bases at V and 5 bases at J; junction bases unmatched: 14. The germline V gene encodes CDR1 SGHTA and CDR2 FQGNSA. The CDR3 is 16 amino acids. The CDR3 reads CASSPRSSGMGHEQYF. DNA of the CDR3: TGTGCCAGCAGCCCAAGGAGTAGCGGGATGGGGCACGAGCAGTACTTC.

The sample holds many counts of this clonotype. The rearrangement joins TRBV6-2 or TRBV6-3 to TRBJ2-7; D is unresolved. V gave up 4 bases and J gave up 0 bases, with 13 bases separating them. The CDR3 is 15 residues long. CDR1 is MNHEY and CDR2 is SVGEGT in the germline V gene. DNA of the CDR3: TGTGCCAGCAGTTCCCCTCCCGGCGGCTCCTACGAGCAGTACTTC. It specifies CASSSPPGGSYEQYF.

This clonotype has at least ten counts. V is TRBV2 and J is TRBJ2-5; 10 nucleotides align to TRBD2. Trimming took 9 bases from V and 5 from J; bases not matched to a gene: 3. The CDR3 length is 12 residues. Germline loops: CDR1 SNHLY, CDR2 FYNNEI. CDR3 nucleotides: TGTGCCAGTTTACTAGCGGGGGAGACCCAGTACTTC. It is translated as CASLLAGETQYF.

This clonotype was seen a handful of times. DNA of the CDR3: TGTGCCAGCAGCGTCGGTGGACTAGCGGTCCAAGAGCAGTACTTC. Translated: CASSVGGLAVQEQYF. The genes are TRBV9 and TRBJ2-7, with 10 bases aligning to TRBD2. The germline V gene has CDR1 SGDLS and CDR2 YYNGEE. With V trimmed by 2 bases and J by 7 bases, 9 bases remained unmatched. The CDR3 consists of 15 residues.

This clonotype occurred many times. This chain joins TRBV20-1 and TRBJ2-7; unclear D gene. Looked up from germline, CDR1 is DFQATT and CDR2 is SNEGSKA (reference sequence). This CDR3 comprises 12 residues. The V gene lost 0 bases and the J gene lost 3 bases, with 6 bases spanning the gap. As DNA, the CDR3 is TGCAGTGCTAGAGATGAATACTACGAGCAGTACTTC. Translated: CSARDEYYEQYF.

This clonotype has a count of ten or more. The chain's CDR3 is CSASPSTSGQETQYF. As DNA, the CDR3 is TGCAGTGCTAGCCCCTCGACTAGCGGCCAAGAGACCCAGTACTTC. The chain combines TRBV20-1 with TRBJ2-5; 9 nucleotides align to TRBD2. With V trimmed by 3 bases and J by 1 base, 6 bases remained unmatched. The CDR3 is made up of 15 amino acids. The V gene's germline CDR1 is DFQATT and CDR2 SNEGSKA (reference sequence).

The rearrangement joins TRBV6-2 or TRBV6-3 to TRBJ2-2; D is possibly TRBD1 (5 bases). This CDR3 is 13 amino acids long. V dropped 6 bases and J dropped 8 bases, with 13 bases sitting between them. Germline CDR1 reads MNHEY; CDR2 reads SVGEGT. The CDR3 DNA reads TGTGCCAGCAGCATCGACAGCGAGGGGGAGCTGTTTTTT. As protein: CASSIDSEGELFF.

This clonotype was observed at least ten times. The chain couples TRBV7-2 to TRBJ2-4, with D perhaps TRBD1 or TRBD2 (5 bases each). The germline gives CDR1 SGHTA, CDR2 FQGNSA. V was cut by 6 bases and J by 5 bases, with 14 bases left in between. The CDR3 totals 14 residues. CDR3 sequence (DNA): TGTGCCAGCAGTCGGGACGCCGGGGAAAACATTCAGTACTTC. This sequence encodes CASSRDAGENIQYF.

The chain couples TRBV7-2 to TRBJ2-5; 9 bases line up with TRBD1. Germline-derived CDR1 and CDR2 are SGHTA and FQGNSA. Trimming removed 0 bases from V and 5 bases from J; junction bases left unmatched: 7. This CDR3 spans 16 amino acids. CDR3 residues: CASSLARNRGQETQYF. The CDR3 DNA reads as TGTGCCAGCAGCTTAGCGCGGAACAGGGGGCAGGAGACCCAGTACTTC.

As concerns this clonotype: A much bigger clone sits one base away, suggesting this may be a read error. The CDR3 sequence is CASGLVALTSGLYNEQYF. In DNA form, the CDR3 reads TGTGCTAGTGGTTTGGTAGCCCTGACTAGCGGACTATACAATGAGCAGTACTTC. The chain couples TRBV12-5 to TRBJ2-1, with 9 nucleotides matching TRBD2. The end of the DNA is better explained by TRBJ2-7, so the J call may be wrong. In germline, CDR1 is LGHNT, CDR2 FRNRAP. The CDR3 is made up of 18 amino acids.

This clonotype was observed many times. This chain connects TRBV7-2 to TRBJ2-1, with 10 positions matching TRBD2. From germline, CDR1 is SGHTA and CDR2 FQGNSA. This CDR3 is built from 16 residues. V lost 5 bases and J lost 0; bases outside the gene matches: 4. The CDR3 reads CASSISGRASYNEQFF. CDR3 DNA: TGTGCCAGCAGCATCAGCGGGAGGGCCTCCTACAATGAGCAGTTCTTC.

This clonotype appeared many times. The J gene is TRBJ1-1, the V gene TRBV5-1, with TRBD1 matching 7 bases. CDR3 length: 15 residues. J gave up 6 bases and V 4 bases, and 12 bases lay outside the gene matches. The germline V gene has CDR1 SGHRS and CDR2 YFSETQ. CDR3 amino acids: CASSKTGETPAEAFF. The CDR3 DNA is TGCGCCAGCAGCAAAACAGGGGAAACGCCGGCTGAAGCTTTCTTT.

There are many counts of this clonotype. The V call is TRBV7-3, the J call TRBJ2-1; D is perhaps TRBD2 (6 bases). Trimming removed 1 base from V and 7 bases from J, with 17 bases in between. This CDR3 region has 16 residues. Germline V gene sequence: CDR1 SGHTA, CDR2 FQGTGA. The CDR3 DNA reads as TGTGCCAGCAGCTTAAGGGCGGGATGGTCTGTGAATGAGCAGTTCTTC. Translated, it gives CASSLRAGWSVNEQFF.